A selection of T cell receptor beta chains follows, all from one sample in a study of OX40 agonist ivuxolimab in advanced cancers. Profiling relied on immunoSEQ multiplex PCR, and the TCRdb table lists in-frame clones only, not all of them. The data hold 15,000 to 25,000 clones, with about 83% observed a single time. Sequencing was performed on CD4+ or CD8+ T cells sorted from blood, taken in a trial of the OX40 agonist ivuxolimab. Receptor source: an adult with an advanced solid tumor such as melanoma, head and neck, liver or kidney cancer. Both conserved end residues are part of each CDR3. D genes are given only for firm matches. The listing skips clone size in some rows; elsewhere it reads once, few, many or a size class.

TRBV10-3	NA	TRBJ2-3	NA	CAISESSGSTDTQYF	TGTGCCATCAGTGAGTCATCAGGGAGCACAGATACGCAGTATTTT
TRBV28	NA	TRBJ1-1	TRBD1	CASSPPWTGPTEAFF	TGTGCCAGCAGCCCACCTTGGACAGGGCCCACTGAAGCTTTCTTT
TRBV27	NA	TRBJ1-2	TRBD1	CASSFDRVNYGYTF	TGTGCCAGCAGTTTCGACAGGGTCAACTATGGCTACACCTTC
TRBV4-3	once	TRBJ2-6	NA	CASSRIAGGANVLTF	TGCGCCAGCAGCCGAATTGCAGGAGGGGCCAACGTCCTGACTTTC
TRBV7-9	NA	TRBJ1-1	NA	CASSPDPGRQGVNTEAFF	TGTGCCAGCAGCCCCGATCCGGGACGCCAGGGAGTGAACACTGAAGCTTTCTTT
TRBV4-1	NA	TRBJ2-3	TRBD2	CASSHPLVAGGAPTDTQYF	TGCGCCAGCAGCCACCCCTTAGTCGCCGGGGGGGCCCCCACAGATACGCAGTATTTT
TRBV19	NA	TRBJ1-2	NA	CASSLVQARNYGYTF	TGTGCCAGTAGTTTGGTGCAGGCAAGGAACTATGGCTACACCTTC
TRBV10-1	few	TRBJ1-5	TRBD1	CAIYRDRRGLGNQPQHF	TGCGCCATATACCGGGACAGAAGAGGGCTGGGCAATCAGCCCCAGCATTTT
TRBV30	few	TRBJ1-1	NA	CAWKVALNTEAFF	TGTGCCTGGAAAGTAGCTCTTAACACTGAAGCTTTCTTT
TRBV27	NA	TRBJ1-2	NA	CASSLIGLSPGRYGYTF	TGTGCCAGCAGTTTAATCGGGCTTAGTCCGGGACGCTATGGCTACACCTTC
TRBV12-5	once	TRBJ1-2	NA	CASGQGTDYGYTF	TGTGCTAGTGGCCAAGGGACTGACTATGGCTACACCTTC
TRBV6-1	NA	TRBJ1-2	NA	CASSGAGAGYGYTF	TGTGCCAGCAGTGGGGCAGGGGCAGGTTATGGCTACACCTTC
TRBV4-1	few	TRBJ2-4	NA	CASSQDRGQGNIQYF	TGCGCCAGCAGCCAAGATCGAGGGCAGGGGAACATTCAGTACTTC
TRBV5-1	NA	TRBJ2-7	NA	CASSLVSDSYEQYF	TGCGCCAGCAGCTTGGTCTCAGATTCCTACGAGCAGTACTTC
TRBV2	NA	TRBJ2-7	TRBD2	CASSDGGLAAYEQYF	TGTGCCAGCAGTGACGGGGGACTAGCGGCGTACGAGCAGTACTTC
TRBV27	NA	TRBJ2-1	NA	CASSPSGFYNEQFF	TGTGCCAGCAGTCCATCAGGATTCTACAATGAGCAGTTCTTC
TRBV28	NA	TRBJ1-4	NA	CASSYDRYIF	TGTGCCAGCAGCTACGATCGATACATCTTT
TRBV27	NA	TRBJ2-3	TRBD2	CASSLILAGGIPDTQYF	TGTGCCAGCAGTTTGATCCTAGCGGGGGGTATCCCAGATACGCAGTATTTT
TRBV27	NA	TRBJ1-5	NA	CASSWSRGAHQPQHF	TGTGCCAGCTCATGGTCCCGGGGGGCACATCAGCCCCAGCATTTT
TRBV7-9	NA	TRBJ2-7	NA	CASSPGTYYEQYF	TGTGCCAGCAGCCCCGGGACATACTACGAGCAGTACTTC
TRBV28	NA	TRBJ2-5	NA	CASSPSGGGHWETQYF	TGTGCCAGCAGTCCCTCAGGGGGGGGCCATTGGGAGACCCAGTACTTC
TRBV28	many	TRBJ2-2	NA	CASSLTGMNTGELFF	TGTGCCAGCAGTTTAACAGGGATGAACACCGGGGAGCTGTTTTTT
TRBV7-8	once	TRBJ2-7	NA	CASSLESYEQYF	TGTGCCAGCAGCTTAGAGAGCTACGAGCAGTACTTC
TRBV11-2	NA	TRBJ1-5	NA	CASSRRGQSNQPQHF	TGTGCCAGCAGCCGTCGGGGCCAGAGCAATCAGCCCCAGCATTTT
TRBV6-1	NA	TRBJ2-7	NA	CASSARGGGYEQYF	TGTGCCAGCAGCGCCAGGGGGGGCGGCTACGAGCAGTACTTC
TRBV7-6	once	TRBJ1-2	NA	CASSLGGNYGYTF	TGTGCCAGCAGCTTAGGCGGGAACTATGGCTACACCTTC
TRBV30	NA	TRBJ2-7	TRBD1	CASPGQGYEQYF	TGTGCCTCGCCGGGACAGGGGTACGAGCAGTACTTC
TRBV5-1	NA	TRBJ2-1	TRBD1	CASSKFPGQGAHNEQFF	TGCGCCAGCAGCAAATTTCCGGGACAGGGGGCCCACAATGAGCAGTTCTTC
TRBV29-1	NA	TRBJ1-2	NA	CSARESYGYTF	TGCAGCGCGAGAGAGAGTTATGGCTACACCTTC
TRBV6-1	NA	TRBJ1-1	NA	CASSETETGPLRRTEAFF	TGTGCCAGCAGTGAAACGGAGACAGGCCCTTTGAGGAGGACTGAAGCTTTCTTT